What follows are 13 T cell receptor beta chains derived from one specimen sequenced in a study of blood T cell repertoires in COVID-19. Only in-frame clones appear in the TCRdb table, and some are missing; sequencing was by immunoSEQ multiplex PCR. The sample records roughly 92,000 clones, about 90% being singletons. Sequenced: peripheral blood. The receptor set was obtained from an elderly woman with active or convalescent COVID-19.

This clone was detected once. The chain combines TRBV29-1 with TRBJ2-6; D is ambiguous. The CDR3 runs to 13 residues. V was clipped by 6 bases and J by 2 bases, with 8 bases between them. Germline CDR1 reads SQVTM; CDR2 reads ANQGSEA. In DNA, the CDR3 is TGCAGCGTGGGCTTAGCTGGGGCCAACGTCCTGACTTTC. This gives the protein CSVGLAGANVLTF.

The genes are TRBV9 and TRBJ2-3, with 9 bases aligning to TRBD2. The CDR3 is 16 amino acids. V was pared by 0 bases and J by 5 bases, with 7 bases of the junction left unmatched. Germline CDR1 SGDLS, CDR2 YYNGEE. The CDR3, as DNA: TGTGCCAGCAGCGTAGGCGGGAGGGCTCGGGGAGATACGCAGTATTTT. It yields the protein CASSVGGRARGDTQYF.

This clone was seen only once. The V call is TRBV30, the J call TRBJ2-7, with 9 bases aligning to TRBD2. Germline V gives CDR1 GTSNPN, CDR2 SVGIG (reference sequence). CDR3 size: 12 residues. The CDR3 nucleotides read TGTGCGGTGATTAGCGGGAGTTACCAGCAGTACTTC. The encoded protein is CAVISGSYQQYF.

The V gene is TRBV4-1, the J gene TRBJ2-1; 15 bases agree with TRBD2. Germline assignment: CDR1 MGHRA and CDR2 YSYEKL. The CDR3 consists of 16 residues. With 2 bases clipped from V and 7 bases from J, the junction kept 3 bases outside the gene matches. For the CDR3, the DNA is TGCGCCAGCAGCCAAATAGGACTAGCGGGAGGGAATGAGCAGTTCTTC. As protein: CASSQIGLAGGNEQFF.

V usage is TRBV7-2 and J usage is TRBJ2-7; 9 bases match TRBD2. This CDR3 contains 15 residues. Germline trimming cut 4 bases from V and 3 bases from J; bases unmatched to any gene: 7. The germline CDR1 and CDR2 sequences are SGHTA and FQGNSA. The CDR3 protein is CASSSGAGGGYEQYF. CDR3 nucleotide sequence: TGTGCCAGCAGCTCAGGGGCGGGAGGGGGCTACGAGCAGTACTTC.

The CDR3 region has the DNA TGTGCCAGCTCACCACCCCTACTGAGGCAGGGGATCGACTATGGCTACACCTTC. This encodes CASSPPLLRQGIDYGYTF. The V gene is TRBV18, the J gene TRBJ1-2, with a possible D match to TRBD1 (6 bases). This CDR3 region has 18 residues. The V end lost 0 bases, the J end lost 3 bases, and 20 bases lay between the germline ends. Germline assignment: CDR1 KGHSH and CDR2 LQKENI.

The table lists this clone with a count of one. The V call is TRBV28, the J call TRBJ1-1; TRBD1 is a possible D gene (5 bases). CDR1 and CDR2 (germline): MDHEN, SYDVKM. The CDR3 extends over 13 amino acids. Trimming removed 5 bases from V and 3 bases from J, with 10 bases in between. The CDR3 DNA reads TGTGCCAGCAGTACAATAGGGGACACTGAAGCTTTCTTT. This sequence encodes CASSTIGDTEAFF.

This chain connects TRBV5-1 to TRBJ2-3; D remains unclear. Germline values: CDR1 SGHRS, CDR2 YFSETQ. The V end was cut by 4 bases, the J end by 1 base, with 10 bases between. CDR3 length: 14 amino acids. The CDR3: CASSPTVGTDTQYF. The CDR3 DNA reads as TGCGCCAGCAGCCCTACGGTTGGCACAGATACGCAGTATTTT.

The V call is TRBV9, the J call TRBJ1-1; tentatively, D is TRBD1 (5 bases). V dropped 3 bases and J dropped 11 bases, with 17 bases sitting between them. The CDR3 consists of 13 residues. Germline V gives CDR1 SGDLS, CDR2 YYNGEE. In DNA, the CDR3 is TGTGCCAGCAGCGGGGGCGGGACGGTTGCTGCTTTCTTT. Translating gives CASSGGGTVAAFF.

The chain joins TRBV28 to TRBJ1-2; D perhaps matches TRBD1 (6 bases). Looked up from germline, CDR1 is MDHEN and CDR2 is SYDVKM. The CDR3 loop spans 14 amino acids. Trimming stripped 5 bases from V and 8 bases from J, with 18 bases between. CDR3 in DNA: TGTGCCAGCAGTGCAAGGAGGGGGGGCTGGGGCTACACCTTC. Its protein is CASSARRGGWGYTF.

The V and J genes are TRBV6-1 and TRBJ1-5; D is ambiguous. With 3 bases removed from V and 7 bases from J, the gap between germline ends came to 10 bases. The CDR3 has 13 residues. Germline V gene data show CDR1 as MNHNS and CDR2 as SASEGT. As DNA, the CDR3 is TGTGCCAGCAGTGACAGGATTGAACAGCCCCAGCATTTT. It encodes CASSDRIEQPQHF.

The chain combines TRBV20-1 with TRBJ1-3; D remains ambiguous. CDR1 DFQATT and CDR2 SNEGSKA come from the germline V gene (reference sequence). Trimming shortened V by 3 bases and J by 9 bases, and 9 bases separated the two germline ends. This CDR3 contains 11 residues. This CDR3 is CSASLQSTIYF. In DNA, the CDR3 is TGCAGTGCTAGTCTACAGTCCACCATATATTTT.

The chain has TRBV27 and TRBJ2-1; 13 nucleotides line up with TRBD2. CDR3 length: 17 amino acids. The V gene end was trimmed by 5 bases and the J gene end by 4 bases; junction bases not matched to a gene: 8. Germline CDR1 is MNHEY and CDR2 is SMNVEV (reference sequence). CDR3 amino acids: CASSLLTSGRMYNEQFF. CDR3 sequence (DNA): TGTGCCAGCAGTCTCCTGACTAGCGGGAGGATGTACAATGAGCAGTTCTTC.